This entry lists 25 T cell receptor beta chains sequenced from one sample in a study of T cell repertoires in cytomegalovirus infection. Their antigen targets remain unknown. TCRdb analysed the reads with MiXCR anew, one entry per CDR3 protein. Of under 850,000 distinct CDR3 sequences listed, 30% to 40% are singletons. The source was cultured PBMCs, collected from culture after CMV antigen stimulation. Source of these receptors: a human donor in good health (CMV status not recorded). Some clones in this sample may be carry-over from other donors' samples.

This clonotype was counted a few times. This chain links TRBV19 with TRBJ2-2; TRBD2 agrees at 10 bases. Germline V gene data show CDR1 as LNHDA and CDR2 as SQIVND (reference sequence). The length of the CDR3 is 18 residues. Losses at the gene ends were 4 bases for V and 4 bases for J; bases not matched to a gene: 12. DNA of the CDR3: TGTGCCAGTAGTACTCCGAAGGATAGCGGGGGGCCCACCGGGGAGCTGTTTTTT. Translating it yields CASSTPKDSGGPTGELFF.

This rearrangement joins TRBV6-2 or TRBV6-3 to TRBJ2-5; maybe TRBD2 (5 bases). This CDR3 has 14 residues. The V end was cut by 2 bases, the J end by 1 base, with 8 bases between. Germline V gives CDR1 MNHEY, CDR2 SVGEGT. CDR3 protein: CASSYGSVQETQYF. The CDR3 coding sequence is TGTGCCAGCAGTTACGGGAGCGTCCAAGAGACCCAGTACTTC.

Ten or more counts support this clonotype. The chain employs TRBV7-2 and TRBJ2-1; D is perhaps TRBD1 or TRBD2 (6 bases each). Trimming removed 5 bases at V and 2 bases at J, with 13 bases between. This CDR3 comprises 15 residues. Germline V gene lookup returns CDR1 SGHTA and CDR2 FQGNSA. CDR3 region: CASSRGGRAYNEQFF. CDR3 bases: TGTGCCAGCAGCCGAGGGGGGAGAGCCTACAATGAGCAGTTCTTC.

This clonotype was detected a few times. The V call is TRBV19, the J call TRBJ2-1, with 8 bases fitting TRBD2. V was clipped by 3 bases and J by 2 bases; unmatched bases: 12. Germline CDR1 is LNHDA and CDR2 is SQIVND (reference sequence). CDR3 size: 18 residues. The chain's CDR3 is CASSISRDRGGPYNEQFF. The CDR3 DNA is TGTGCCAGTAGTATTTCTCGGGATCGGGGGGGACCCTACAATGAGCAGTTCTTC.

V and J are TRBV7-2 and TRBJ2-5; the D is unclear. The ends were cut back, 7 bases at V and 5 bases at J, with 17 bases in the middle. Germline V gene data show CDR1 as SGHTA and CDR2 as FQGNSA. This CDR3 region has 14 residues. This CDR3 is CASKLRALAETQYF. CDR3 DNA: TGTGCCAGCAAGTTAAGGGCTCTCGCGGAGACCCAGTACTTC.

The chain uses TRBV7-6 and TRBJ1-5, with D unclear. Germline-derived CDR1 and CDR2 are SGHVS and FNYEAQ. The CDR3 runs to 15 residues. V shed 0 bases and J shed 4 bases, with 10 bases lying between them. The CDR3 is CASSLADAWNQPQHF. CDR3 nucleotides: TGTGCCAGCAGCTTAGCCGACGCCTGGAATCAGCCCCAGCATTTT.

This clonotype was seen only a few times. This chain connects TRBV10-3 to TRBJ2-1, with D possibly TRBD1 on 7 matching bases. Germline V gene data show CDR1 as ENHRY and CDR2 as SYGVKD. The CDR3 loop spans 14 amino acids. V lost 10 bases and J lost 6, with 19 bases in between. The CDR3 loop is CASTRGQLGNEQFF. Written as DNA, the CDR3 is TGTGCCAGCACGCGGGGACAGCTCGGCAATGAGCAGTTCTTC.

The sample holds a few counts of this clonotype. The V gene is TRBV6-6, the J gene TRBJ2-3; D is possibly TRBD2 (7 bases). CDR3 length equals 17 residues. Trimming stripped 5 bases from V and 2 bases from J, with 20 bases between. Germline V CDR1 and CDR2: MNHNY, SVGAGI (reference sequence). The CDR3 sequence is CASSPQGLAENTDTQYF. The CDR3 DNA follows: TGTGCCAGCAGTCCCCAGGGGCTAGCGGAGAACACAGATACGCAGTATTTT.

The chain is built from TRBV20-1 and TRBJ1-6; 7 bases are shared with TRBD1. CDR3 length: 13 residues. After removal of 6 bases from V and 10 bases from J, the junction contained 9 bases not matched to a gene. Germline V lookup: CDR1 DFQATT, CDR2 SNEGSKA (reference sequence). In DNA, the CDR3 is TGCAGTGCCTCCGACAGGGCGAGATCACCCCTCCACTTT. The encoded protein is CSASDRARSPLHF.

This chain uses TRBV6-2 or TRBV6-3 with TRBJ2-7; D is ambiguous. This CDR3 comprises 18 residues. The germline V gene encodes CDR1 MNHEY and CDR2 SVGEGT. The V and J ends lost 2 bases and 0 bases respectively, with 20 bases between them. In nucleotides, the CDR3 is TGTGCCAGCAGTTACGACCCCGGGTTCGCGGTTAGCTCCTACGAGCAGTACTTC. It yields the protein CASSYDPGFAVSSYEQYF.

This clonotype has just a few counts. The chain is built from TRBV7-2 and TRBJ2-3; D is uncertain. V lost 1 base, J lost 7 bases, and 6 bases lay in between. Germline CDR1 SGHTA, CDR2 FQGNSA. The CDR3 spans 12 residues. The DNA of the CDR3 is TGTGCCAGCAGCTTAGAATTCCATACGCAGTATTTT. It encodes CASSLEFHTQYF.

This clonotype was seen a handful of times. V usage is TRBV7-9 and J usage is TRBJ2-1; TRBD1 might be the D (7 bases). Looked up from germline, CDR1 is SEHNR and CDR2 is FQNEAQ (reference sequence). The CDR3 spans 15 residues. The V end was cut by 1 base, the J end by 7 bases, with 14 bases between. The chain's CDR3 is CASSLVQGGKNEQFF. The DNA of the CDR3 is TGTGCCAGCAGCTTAGTTCAGGGGGGCAAGAATGAGCAGTTCTTC.

In this sample, this clonotype turned up a few times. The chain recombines TRBV10-3 with TRBJ1-5; 7 bases map to TRBD1. This CDR3 has 15 amino acids. The trim removed 2 bases at V and 7 bases at J, leaving 8 bases unmatched. CDR1 and CDR2 from the germline V gene are ENHRY and SYGVKD. The CDR3 protein is CAISENRGVGQPQHF. The CDR3 nucleotides are TGTGCCATCAGTGAGAACAGGGGTGTAGGGCAGCCCCAGCATTTT.

The rearrangement joins TRBV19 to TRBJ2-1, with 8 bases identical to TRBD2. J lost 4 bases, V lost 1 base, and 9 bases had no gene match. The CDR3 is 17 residues long. Germline CDR1 is LNHDA and CDR2 is SQIVND (reference sequence). CDR3 coding DNA: TGTGCCAGTAGTATAGGGGTGGCGGGGGGTACGTACAATGAGCAGTTCTTC. Its translation: CASSIGVAGGTYNEQFF.

This clonotype was counted between two and nine times. The rearrangement joins TRBV7-9 to TRBJ1-5; D is perhaps TRBD1 (5 bases). V lost 5 bases and J lost 5, with 13 bases in between. Per the germline V gene, CDR1 is SEHNR and CDR2 is FQNEAQ (reference sequence). The CDR3 totals 14 residues. The CDR3, as DNA: TGTGCCAGCAGCCCCGACAGCCCCTATCAGCCCCAGCATTTT. Translation gives CASSPDSPYQPQHF.

Many counts were recorded for this clonotype. This chain links TRBV7-2 with TRBJ2-1; 11 bases match TRBD2. V was clipped by 5 bases and J by 4 bases; unmatched bases: 1. The CDR3 covers 14 residues. CDR1 and CDR2 (germline): SGHTA, FQGNSA. The CDR3 sequence is CASSGTSGYNEQFF. CDR3 DNA: TGTGCCAGCAGCGGGACTAGCGGATACAATGAGCAGTTCTTC.

V gene TRBV29-1 combines with J gene TRBJ2-1; D ambiguous. This CDR3 is built from 13 residues. The V end lost 6 bases, the J end lost 8 bases, and 17 bases lay between the germline ends. CDR1 SQVTM and CDR2 ANQGSEA come from the germline V gene. The CDR3 protein is CSVDGPAGDEQFF. CDR3 sequence (DNA): TGCAGCGTGGACGGACCAGCAGGTGATGAGCAGTTCTTC.

This clonotype was observed a few times. CDR3 amino acids: CASSTPPTNEKLFF. CDR3 in DNA: TGTGCCAGCAGTACCCCGCCAACTAATGAAAAACTGTTTTTT. This sequence joins TRBV28 and TRBJ1-4; D gene ambiguous. The CDR3 contains 14 residues. With 5 bases removed from V and 0 bases from J, the gap between germline ends came to 7 bases. From germline, CDR1 is MDHEN and CDR2 SYDVKM.

The V and J genes are TRBV7-7 and TRBJ1-1; D call uncertain. Per germline, CDR1 SSHAT and CDR2 FNYEAQ (reference sequence). V was cut by 5 bases and J by 4 bases, with 11 bases left in between. There are 13 residues in the CDR3. As DNA, the CDR3 is TGTGCCAGCAGCCCATGGGAGAGCACTGAAGCTTTCTTT. Protein sequence: CASSPWESTEAFF.

This clonotype appeared once. The gene calls are TRBV6-6 and TRBJ1-1; possibly TRBD1 for D (5 bases). The germline gives CDR1 MNHNY, CDR2 SVGAGI (reference sequence). The V gene lost 5 bases and the J gene lost 3 bases, with 7 bases spanning the gap. The CDR3 covers 12 residues. CDR3 DNA sequence: TGTGCCAGCAGTGACAGATACACTGAAGCTTTCTTT. Its translation is CASSDRYTEAFF.

The chain carries TRBV20-1 and TRBJ2-3; D possibly uses TRBD1 or TRBD2 (5 bases each). The germline gives CDR1 DFQATT, CDR2 SNEGSKA (reference sequence). Trimming stripped 1 base from V and 5 bases from J, with 10 bases between. This CDR3 has 13 amino acids. CDR3 amino acids: CSARGFGGDTQYF. In DNA, the CDR3 is TGCAGTGCTAGAGGGTTTGGGGGAGATACGCAGTATTTT.

The table lists this clonotype with many counts. This chain connects TRBV7-7 to TRBJ2-2; tentatively, D is TRBD1 (5 bases). Between the trimmed V and J ends, which lost 1 base and 4 bases, there was a span of 7 bases. The germline V gene encodes CDR1 SSHAT and CDR2 FNYEAQ (reference sequence). The CDR3 is 14 amino acids. The DNA for the CDR3 is TGTGCCAGCAGCTTAGTTAGGGGCACCGGGGAGCTGTTTTTT. It codes for CASSLVRGTGELFF.

A note on this clonotype: One end of the junction does not line up with germline, which may come from a read error. The chain carries TRBV2 and TRBJ1-5; possible D gene TRBD1, 6 bases. The CDR3 is 13 amino acids. Looked up from germline, CDR1 is SNHLY and CDR2 is FYNNEI. Here the CDR3 DNA reads TGTGCCAGTAGTGAAGAAGGAGGGGGGCCCCAGCATTTT. Translation: CASSEEGGGPQHF.

This clonotype has a handful of counts. V gene TRBV6-5 combines with J gene TRBJ1-4; 9 nucleotides line up with TRBD1. Trimming cost V 0 bases and J 7 bases; bases outside gene matches: 9. Germline V gene lookup returns CDR1 MNHEY and CDR2 SVGAGI. CDR3 length: 17 amino acids. The DNA for the CDR3 is TGTGCCAGCAGTTACTCGAGCCCCGGGACAGGGCTTGAAAAACTGTTTTTT. Its translation is CASSYSSPGTGLEKLFF.

This clonotype was seen a few times. The gene calls are TRBV27 and TRBJ2-4; 7 bases align to TRBD1. Germline V gene lookup returns CDR1 MNHEY and CDR2 SMNVEV (reference sequence). The CDR3 is 14 amino acids. V was clipped by 6 bases and J by 2 bases; unmatched bases: 4. CDR3 nucleotides: TGTGCCAGCAGCCCGGGACAGTCCAAAAACATTCAGTACTTC. Its translation: CASSPGQSKNIQYF.